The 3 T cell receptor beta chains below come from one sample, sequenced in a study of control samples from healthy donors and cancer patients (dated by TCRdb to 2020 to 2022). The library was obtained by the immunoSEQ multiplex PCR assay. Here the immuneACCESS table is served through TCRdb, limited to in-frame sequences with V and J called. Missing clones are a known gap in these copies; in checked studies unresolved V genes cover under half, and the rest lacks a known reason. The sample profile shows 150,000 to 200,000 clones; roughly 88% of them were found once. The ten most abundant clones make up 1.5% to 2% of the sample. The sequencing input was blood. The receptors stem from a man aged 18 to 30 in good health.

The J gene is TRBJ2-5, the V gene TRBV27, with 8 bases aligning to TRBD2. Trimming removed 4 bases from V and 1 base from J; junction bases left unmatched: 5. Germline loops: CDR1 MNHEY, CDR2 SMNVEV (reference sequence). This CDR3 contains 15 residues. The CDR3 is CASSSTGGFQETQYF. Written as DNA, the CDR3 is TGTGCCAGCAGTTCGACGGGGGGGTTCCAAGAGACCCAGTACTTC.

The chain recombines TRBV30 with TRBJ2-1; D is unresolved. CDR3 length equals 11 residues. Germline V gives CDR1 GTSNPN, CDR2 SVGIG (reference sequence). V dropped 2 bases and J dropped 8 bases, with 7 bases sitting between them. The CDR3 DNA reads TGTGCCTGGAGTCAGGCCCATGAGCAGTTCTTC. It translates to CAWSQAHEQFF.

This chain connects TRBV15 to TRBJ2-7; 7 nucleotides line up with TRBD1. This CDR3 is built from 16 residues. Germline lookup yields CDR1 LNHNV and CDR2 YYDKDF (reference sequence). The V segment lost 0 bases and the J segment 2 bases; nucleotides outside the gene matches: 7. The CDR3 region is CATSREGPGTAYEQYF. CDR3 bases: TGTGCCACCAGCAGAGAGGGCCCCGGGACAGCCTACGAGCAGTACTTC.